Presented here are 6 T cell receptor beta chains from one specimen sequenced in a study of cytomegalovirus exposure and HLA in healthy donors. Method: immunoSEQ multiplex PCR; TCRdb's copy keeps in-frame clones and lacks some. The sample carries roughly 120,000 clones, around nine tenths recorded once. Sequencing was performed on PBMCs. Receptors originate from a woman aged 30 to 39 in good health and CMV-seropositive.

V gene TRBV29-1 combines with J gene TRBJ2-1, with TRBD2 as a possible D gene (6 bases). The germline V gene has CDR1 SQVTM and CDR2 ANQGSEA. The germline V and J ends were trimmed by 3 bases and 4 bases, with 7 bases remaining between them. The CDR3 extends over 12 amino acids. This chain's CDR3 is CSVDGGYNEQFF. DNA of the CDR3: TGCAGCGTTGATGGGGGGTACAATGAGCAGTTCTTC.

V gene TRBV5-1 combines with J gene TRBJ2-1; 10 bases line up with TRBD2. The germline V gene encodes CDR1 SGHRS and CDR2 YFSETQ. Trimming at V came to 4 bases and at J to 6 bases, leaving 7 bases not matched to a gene. This CDR3 spans 15 amino acids. The CDR3 loop is CASSPGLAPPNEQFF. The CDR3 nucleotides are TGCGCCAGCAGCCCGGGACTAGCGCCACCCAATGAGCAGTTCTTC.

CDR3: CASRDWNTEAFF. CDR3 nucleotide sequence: TGTGCCAGCAGGGACTGGAACACTGAAGCTTTCTTT. The chain recombines TRBV6-5 with TRBJ1-1; D unresolved. Germline lookup yields CDR1 MNHEY and CDR2 SVGAGI. V was pared by 6 bases and J by 1 base, with 6 bases between. CDR3 length: 12 residues.

The chain combines TRBV5-6 with TRBJ1-3, with D tentatively TRBD1 (5 bases). Trimming stripped 4 bases from V and 2 bases from J, with 16 bases between. Germline-derived CDR1 and CDR2 are SGHDT and YYEEEE. CDR3 length: 16 residues. CDR3 nucleotide sequence: TGTGCCAGCAGCCACGGCAGGGCCTCAACTGGAAACACCATATATTTT. Amino acid sequence: CASSHGRASTGNTIYF.

The chain couples TRBV27 to TRBJ2-2; TRBD1 aligns across 10 bases. From germline, CDR1 is MNHEY and CDR2 SMNVEV (reference sequence). Trimming removed 6 bases from V and 3 bases from J; junction bases left unmatched: 4. The CDR3 runs 15 residues. This CDR3 reads CASSLGTGDTGELFF. For the CDR3, the DNA is TGTGCCAGCAGCCTCGGGACAGGGGACACCGGGGAGCTGTTTTTT.

The V and J genes are TRBV28 and TRBJ2-7; D is possibly TRBD2 (6 bases). V lost 5 bases to trimming and J lost 5 bases, with 25 bases between them. Germline loops: CDR1 MDHEN, CDR2 SYDVKM. This CDR3 is built from 17 residues. CDR3 loop: CASSAGPGPFFSHEQYF. CDR3 coding DNA: TGTGCCAGCAGTGCGGGACCGGGACCCTTTTTTTCCCACGAGCAGTACTTC.